This T cell receptor beta chain was profiled in a study of T cells after yellow fever vaccination. This clonotype has at least ten counts. V was pared by 6 bases and J by 9 bases, with 9 bases between. CDR3 length: 11 amino acids. Germline values: CDR1 SEHNR, CDR2 FQNEAQ (reference sequence). A single record per CDR3 protein comes from TCRdb applying MiXCR to the 5' RACE reads. The sample lists over 300,000 distinct CDR3 sequences; roughly 4% were seen once. The V and J genes are TRBV7-9 and TRBJ2-1, with D unclear. The receptor's source is a man aged 18 to 30 who received the YFV17D yellow fever vaccine. The sample was PBMCs, taken 5 days after the yellow fever booster vaccination. The CDR3 DNA is TGTGCCAGCAGGCCGATGAGTGAGCAGTTCTTC. This encodes CASRPMSEQFF.